This TCR beta chain is drawn from a study of blood T cell repertoires in COVID-19. The method was immunoSEQ multiplex PCR; TCRdb's version includes in-frame clones alone and lacks a portion of them. The table records 250,000 to 400,000 clones, about 89% of them present only once. Cohort assignment relied on participant-reported clinical history. This clone was found once. CDR3 length equals 15 residues. The germline V gene encodes CDR1 SGHDN and CDR2 FVKESK. Trimming shortened V by 2 bases and J by 2 bases, and 12 bases separated the two germline ends. The clonotype was recovered from a man between 60 and 70 years old who had recovered from COVID-19. Sequenced input: PBMCs or T cells enriched from blood (not recorded which). The chain joins TRBV14 to TRBJ1-2, with D possibly matching TRBD1 (5 bases). CDR3 residues: CASSQQGVKNYGYTF. CDR3 DNA: TGTGCCAGCAGCCAACAAGGGGTTAAAAACTATGGCTACACCTTC.